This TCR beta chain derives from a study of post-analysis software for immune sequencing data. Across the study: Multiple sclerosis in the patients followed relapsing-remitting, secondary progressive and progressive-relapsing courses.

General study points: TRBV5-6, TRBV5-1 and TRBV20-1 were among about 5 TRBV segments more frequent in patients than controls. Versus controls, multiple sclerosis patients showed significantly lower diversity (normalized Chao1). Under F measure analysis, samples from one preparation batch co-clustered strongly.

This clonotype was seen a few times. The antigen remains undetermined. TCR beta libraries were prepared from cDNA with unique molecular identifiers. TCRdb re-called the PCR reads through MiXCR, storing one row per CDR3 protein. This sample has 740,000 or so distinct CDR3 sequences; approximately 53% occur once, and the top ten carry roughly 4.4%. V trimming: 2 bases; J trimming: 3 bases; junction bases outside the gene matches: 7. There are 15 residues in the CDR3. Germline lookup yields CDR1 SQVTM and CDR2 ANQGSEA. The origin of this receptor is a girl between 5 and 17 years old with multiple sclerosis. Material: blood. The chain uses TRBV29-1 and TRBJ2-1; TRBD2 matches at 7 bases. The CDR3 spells CSVELGGRIYNEQFF. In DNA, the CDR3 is TGCAGCGTTGAATTGGGCGGGAGAATCTACAATGAGCAGTTCTTC.